This TCR beta chain originates from a study of blood T cell repertoires in COVID-19. V lost 3 bases and J lost 4; bases outside the gene matches: 5. The CDR3 contains 16 residues. Germline V lookup: CDR1 SGHAT, CDR2 FQNNGV. TCRdb's copy holds only in-frame clones and misses some; the assay was immunoSEQ multiplex PCR. The table includes a few hundred thousand clones, roughly 86% detected once. This chain links TRBV11-2 with TRBJ2-2; 10 bases agree with TRBD1. Sequencing was carried out using peripheral blood. The sequence was collected from a woman aged 25 to 39 with COVID-19, enrolled during active disease. CDR3 DNA sequence: TGTGCCAGCAGCTTGACAGGGGGCATGTTCACCGGGGAGCTGTTTTTT. It encodes CASSLTGGMFTGELFF.